The 14 T cell receptor beta chains reported below all come from one sample, sequenced in a study of blood T cell repertoires in COVID-19. Assay: immunoSEQ multiplex PCR; the TCRdb copy retains only in-frame clones and omits some. This table has about 72,000 clones, 82% appearing once. What was sequenced was peripheral blood. The receptors stem from a human donor in a cohort sampled during active COVID-19.

The J gene is TRBJ2-2, the V gene TRBV4-3; D unclear. V gave up 0 bases and J gave up 1 base, with 15 bases separating them. CDR3 length: 18 amino acids. Per germline, CDR1 LGHNA and CDR2 YSLEER. The chain's CDR3 is CASSQEVKSILNTGELFF. In DNA, the CDR3 is TGCGCCAGCAGCCAAGAAGTTAAGAGTATATTGAACACCGGGGAGCTGTTTTTT.

This clone has a handful of counts. V is TRBV30 and J is TRBJ1-4; 7 bases map to TRBD1. Trimming removed 1 base from V and 10 bases from J; junction bases left unmatched: 18. CDR3 length: 17 residues. The germline V gene encodes CDR1 GTSNPN and CDR2 SVGIG (reference sequence). The CDR3 nucleotides are TGTGCCTGGAGTGACCTCCCTGAGGCAGGGGGTTATGGAAAACTGTTTTTT. Its protein is CAWSDLPEAGGYGKLFF.

The rearrangement links TRBV27 to TRBJ2-7, with 9 bases identical to TRBD2. CDR3 length: 14 amino acids. The germline V gene encodes CDR1 MNHEY and CDR2 SMNVEV (reference sequence). The V gene end was trimmed by 5 bases and the J gene end by 6 bases; junction bases not matched to a gene: 8. The CDR3 nucleotides read TGTGCCAGCAGTATGACTAGCGGTGGCTCCGAGCAGTACTTC. Protein product: CASSMTSGGSEQYF.

Only a few counts were recorded for this clone. This chain connects TRBV20-1 to TRBJ1-3, with D hard to call. CDR3 length equals 14 residues. V was shortened by 3 bases and J by 2 bases, with 11 bases between the two germline ends. The germline V gene encodes CDR1 DFQATT and CDR2 SNEGSKA (reference sequence). In nucleotides, the CDR3 is TGCAGTGCTAGTTCCCCCGGGGCTGGAAACACCATATATTTT. It specifies CSASSPGAGNTIYF.

The rearrangement uses TRBV2 and TRBJ2-3; 7 nucleotides align to TRBD1. The V and J ends lost 4 bases and 6 bases, in that order; junction bases with no gene match: 4. From germline, CDR1 is SNHLY and CDR2 FYNNEI. The CDR3 is 13 residues long. CDR3 bases: TGTGCCAGCAGTGTTTGGACAGGCGATACGCAGTATTTT. It codes for CASSVWTGDTQYF.

The chain carries TRBV30 and TRBJ1-2; the D gene is possibly TRBD1 (6 bases). The V end lost 2 bases, the J end lost 8 bases, and 18 bases lay between the germline ends. The germline V gene has CDR1 GTSNPN and CDR2 SVGIG (reference sequence). The CDR3 runs to 14 residues. The CDR3: CAWSTPQNRDGYTF. The DNA of the CDR3 is TGTGCCTGGAGTACCCCCCAGAACAGGGACGGCTACACCTTC.

The gene calls are TRBV6-5 and TRBJ2-7; D perhaps matches TRBD2 (5 bases). The ends were cut back, 5 bases at V and 5 bases at J, with 13 bases in the middle. CDR3 length equals 13 residues. Germline loops: CDR1 MNHEY, CDR2 SVGAGI. The CDR3 DNA sequence: TGTGCCAGCAGTCCCGGCCGAGGGAACGAGCAGTACTTC. Amino acids: CASSPGRGNEQYF.

This chain connects TRBV5-6 to TRBJ1-1; 7 bases align to TRBD1. This CDR3 comprises 15 residues. Germline V gives CDR1 SGHDT, CDR2 YYEEEE. The ends lost 2 bases at V and 6 bases at J; junction bases unmatched: 10. The CDR3 DNA is TGTGCCAGCAGCTTCCAGGACAGGCGGGTTTCTGAAGCTTTCTTT. This translates into CASSFQDRRVSEAFF.

There are a few counts of this clone. The V call is TRBV7-9, the J call TRBJ1-1; D remains ambiguous. Germline V lookup: CDR1 SEHNR, CDR2 FQNEAQ (reference sequence). V lost 4 bases and J 6 bases, leaving 24 bases between the germline ends. The CDR3 has 17 residues. The CDR3: CASSSKPGEGGRPEAFF. CDR3 DNA: TGTGCCAGCAGCTCGAAACCCGGAGAGGGCGGGAGGCCTGAAGCTTTCTTT.

The V gene is TRBV19, the J gene TRBJ1-6; D is possibly TRBD1 (5 bases). The V and J ends lost 3 bases and 10 bases respectively, with 10 bases between them. Germline V gives CDR1 LNHDA, CDR2 SQIVND (reference sequence). The CDR3 is made up of 13 amino acids. CDR3 loop: CASSMWGESPLHF. CDR3 DNA sequence: TGTGCCAGTAGTATGTGGGGCGAGTCACCCCTCCACTTT.

The rearrangement joins TRBV9 to TRBJ2-7, with 8 bases that match TRBD2. V was pared by 4 bases and J by 13 bases, with 13 bases of the junction left unmatched. Per the germline V gene, CDR1 is SGDLS and CDR2 is YYNGEE. This CDR3 comprises 13 residues. The CDR3 loop reads CASSPGGSGEPYF. CDR3 DNA sequence: TGTGCCAGCAGCCCGGGGGGTAGCGGGGAGCCTTACTTC.

The genes are TRBV30 and TRBJ1-2, with D perhaps TRBD1 (5 bases). This CDR3 is built from 13 residues. Deletions cut 1 base from V and 7 bases from J, with 13 bases between. The germline V gene encodes CDR1 GTSNPN and CDR2 SVGIG (reference sequence). CDR3 amino acids: CAWSGQGTSGYTF. In DNA, the CDR3 is TGTGCCTGGAGTGGGCAGGGAACCTCTGGCTACACCTTC.

Details on this clone: At one boundary the junction diverges from the germline segment, which might be a read error. V is TRBV11-2 and J is TRBJ1-3; weak D call: TRBD1 (6 bases). The CDR3 consists of 15 residues. Germline V CDR1 and CDR2: SGHAT, FQNNGV. CDR3 sequence: CASSSLRGKGKTIYF. Here the CDR3 DNA reads TGTGCCAGCAGCTCACTCAGGGGTAAAGGAAAAACCATATATTTT. Supplemented by reference TRBV11-2 and TRBJ1-3, the full variable domain reads EAGVAQSPRYKIIEKRQSVAFWCNPISGHATLYWYQQILGQGPKLLIQFQNNGVVDDSQLPKDRFSAERLKGVDSTLKIQPAKLEDSAVYLCASSSLRGKGKTIYFGEGSWLTVV.

The J gene is TRBJ1-6, the V gene TRBV5-1; maybe TRBD1 (5 bases). The CDR3 has 16 amino acids. CDR1 and CDR2 from the germline V gene are SGHRS and YFSETQ. Deletions cut 4 bases from V and 8 bases from J, with 19 bases between. This CDR3 reads CASSGGTTVSYSPLHF. CDR3 nucleotides: TGCGCCAGCAGCGGGGGGACGACAGTCTCTTATTCACCCCTCCACTTT.